This TCR beta chain was sequenced for a study of naive and memory T cell subsets. Reverse transcription of blood and skin TCR RNA was primed at alpha and beta constant regions. TCRdb itself ran the 5' RACE reads through MiXCR, one entry per CDR3 protein. The sample carries tens of thousands of distinct CDR3 sequences, around a quarter recorded once. Adult healthy volunteers gave 2.5 ml peripheral blood for whole-blood RNA. By its share, this clonotype is medium-sized. The ends were cut back, 0 bases at V and 2 bases at J, with 7 bases in the middle. This CDR3 has 14 amino acids. CDR1 and CDR2 (germline): WNHNN, SYGVQD (reference sequence).

The gene calls are TRBV10-1 and TRBJ2-5; D uncertain. The sequence came from a female donor in good health. CDR3 sequence: CASSESLGQETQYF. Written as DNA, the CDR3 is TGCGCCAGCAGTGAGTCGCTAGGGCAAGAGACCCAGTACTTC.